The 25 T cell receptor beta chains listed next were all sequenced from one sample in a study of T cell responses to AZD1222 COVID-19 vaccine (dated by TCRdb to about 2021). Library preparation used the immunoSEQ multiplex PCR assay. This is the immuneACCESS table as TCRdb keeps it, with only in-frame sequences that have V and J called. A part of the clones is gone; compared with another copy, unresolved V genes explain less than half, and the rest is unexplained. This sample comprises fewer than 300,000 clones, 80% to 95% of them detected only once. Less than 0.6% of the sample is held by the ten biggest clonotypes. The sample's time point label, in plain terms: baseline before first vaccination. The specimen was peripheral blood, collected on day 0 of AZD1222 vaccination. The origin of the receptors is an adult in good health.

The chain carries TRBV28 and TRBJ1-1, with D unclear. CDR1 and CDR2 (germline): MDHEN, SYDVKM. The CDR3 sequence is 15 residues long. The V and J ends lost 5 bases and 1 base respectively, with 14 bases between them. CDR3 bases: TGTGCCAGCAGTCCCTCCGGGGAGCCGAACACTGAAGCTTTCTTT. It codes for CASSPSGEPNTEAFF.

The chain has TRBV4-1 and TRBJ2-4, with TRBD2 matching 9 bases. This CDR3 is 18 amino acids long. The ends lost 3 bases at V and 7 bases at J; junction bases unmatched: 16. Germline V gives CDR1 MGHRA, CDR2 YSYEKL. The CDR3 DNA follows: TGCGCCAGCAGCCATGATCAAGAGACTAGCGGAAAGTGGAACATTCAGTACTTC. It translates to CASSHDQETSGKWNIQYF.

V is TRBV28 and J is TRBJ2-7, with a weak D call TRBD2 (5 bases). The germline CDR1 and CDR2 sequences are MDHEN and SYDVKM. Trimming took off 2 bases at V and 4 bases at J, with 15 bases between the two ends. This CDR3 is 15 amino acids long. DNA for the CDR3: TGTGCCAGCAGTTTACAACCGGGAACTCCTTACGAGCAGTACTTC. This gives the protein CASSLQPGTPYEQYF. The complete variable domain, with remaining parts taken from reference TRBV28 and TRBJ2-7, reads DVKVTQSSRYLVKRTGEKVFLECVQDMDHENMFWYRQDPGLGLRLIYFSYDVKMKEKGDIPEGYSVSREKKERFSLILESASTNQTSMYLCASSLQPGTPYEQYFGPGTRLTVT.

The sample holds one count of this clone. V is TRBV6-5 and J is TRBJ2-1; TRBD2 agrees at 7 bases. This CDR3 has 15 amino acids. With 5 bases clipped from V and 7 bases from J, the junction kept 11 bases outside the gene matches. CDR1 is MNHEY, CDR2 SVGAGI, per germline. DNA of the CDR3: TGTGCCAGCAGTCGTGGGGCTAGCGGAGGGAATGAGCAGTTCTTC. As protein: CASSRGASGGNEQFF.

The chain couples TRBV5-4 to TRBJ2-5; TRBD2 is a possible D gene (6 bases). Between the trimmed V and J ends, which lost 4 bases and 3 bases, there was a span of 13 bases. Germline lookup yields CDR1 SGHNT and CDR2 YYREEE (reference sequence). This CDR3 contains 14 residues. The CDR3 region has the DNA TGTGCCAGCAGCCTGCGGGGTGGGGAAGAGACCCAGTACTTC. Translated, it gives CASSLRGGEETQYF.

This chain links TRBV7-3 with TRBJ2-1; 11 nucleotides agree with TRBD1. Unmatched junction bases numbered 5, after V lost 4 bases and J lost 6 bases. Germline assignment: CDR1 SGHTA and CDR2 FQGTGA. The CDR3 has 15 residues. The CDR3 loop is CASSYGQGAGNEQFF. The DNA for the CDR3 is TGTGCCAGCAGCTACGGACAGGGGGCTGGCAATGAGCAGTTCTTC.

The V gene is TRBV28, the J gene TRBJ1-1, with D possibly being TRBD1 (6 bases). Germline V CDR1 and CDR2: MDHEN, SYDVKM. V gave up 3 bases and J gave up 5 bases, with 10 bases separating them. This CDR3 region has 13 residues. The CDR3 bases are TGTGCCAGCAGTTTTGGACAGTGGACTGAAGCTTTCTTT. It is translated as CASSFGQWTEAFF.

This sequence joins TRBV5-1 and TRBJ2-7; D unclear. Trimming removed 6 bases at V and 0 bases at J, with 10 bases between. The CDR3 has 13 amino acids. CDR1 and CDR2 from the germline V gene are SGHRS and YFSETQ. The CDR3 spells CASNRDSSYEQYF. The CDR3 nucleotides are TGCGCCAGCAATAGGGATAGCTCCTACGAGCAGTACTTC.

The genes are TRBV28 and TRBJ1-4; D is ambiguous. Trimming pared 4 bases from V and 4 bases from J, leaving 1 base between. Germline-derived CDR1 and CDR2 are MDHEN and SYDVKM. The CDR3 contains 11 residues. CDR3 DNA: TGTGCCAGCAGTTATAATGAAAAACTGTTTTTT. Its translation: CASSYNEKLFF.

The chain employs TRBV7-3 and TRBJ2-3; TRBD2 matches 9 bases. The CDR3 extends over 15 amino acids. The V segment lost 0 bases and the J segment 6 bases; nucleotides outside the gene matches: 4. Germline V gene sequence: CDR1 SGHTA, CDR2 FQGTGA. Written as DNA, the CDR3 is TGTGCCAGCAGCTTAACGGGACTAGCACCCGATACGCAGTATTTT. This translates into CASSLTGLAPDTQYF.

The chain carries TRBV6-5 and TRBJ1-5; 7 nucleotides line up with TRBD1. The CDR3 runs to 14 residues. Germline CDR1 and CDR2: MNHEY and SVGAGI. J gave up 9 bases and V 0 bases, and 5 bases lay outside the gene matches. The CDR3 reads CASSYSRGRRPQHF. DNA for the CDR3: TGTGCCAGCAGTTACTCGAGGGGGCGGCGGCCCCAGCATTTT.

The chain recombines TRBV5-1 with TRBJ2-6; TRBD1 aligns across 9 bases. The CDR3 sequence is 17 residues long. V dropped 4 bases and J dropped 1; count of bases not matched to a gene: 6. From germline, CDR1 is SGHRS and CDR2 YFSETQ. The DNA for the CDR3 is TGCGCCAGCAGCGTGGGACAGGGAGGGTCTGGGGCCAACGTCCTGACTTTC. It codes for CASSVGQGGSGANVLTF.

In its sample, this clone was seen once. V gene TRBV10-1 combines with J gene TRBJ1-2; D call uncertain. Per germline, CDR1 WNHNN and CDR2 SYGVQD (reference sequence). Between the trimmed V and J ends, which lost 3 bases and 4 bases, there was a span of 18 bases. The length of the CDR3 is 16 residues. CDR3 sequence (DNA): TGCGCCAGCAGTGAATCTGCGAATCCTAAGCGCTATGGCTACACCTTC. Its translation is CASSESANPKRYGYTF.

This sequence joins TRBV19 and TRBJ2-7; 9 bases fit TRBD1. With V trimmed by 9 bases and J by 4 bases, 7 bases remained unmatched. Germline V gene data show CDR1 as LNHDA and CDR2 as SQIVND (reference sequence). The CDR3 spans 13 residues. CDR3 sequence reads: CASWDRVGYEQYF. DNA of the CDR3: TGTGCCAGCTGGGACAGGGTCGGGTACGAGCAGTACTTC.

This chain connects TRBV19 to TRBJ2-5, with TRBD1 matching over 7 bases. V dropped 1 base and J dropped 6; count of bases not matched to a gene: 8. This CDR3 region has 15 residues. Germline CDR1 and CDR2: LNHDA and SQIVND (reference sequence). In DNA, the CDR3 is TGTGCCAGTAGTATAGGACAGGGCATAAAGAAGACCCAGTACTTC. Encoded protein: CASSIGQGIKKTQYF.

This clone was recorded only once. The chain links TRBV12-3 or TRBV12-4 to TRBJ1-1, with D possibly being TRBD1 (6 bases). The CDR3 is made up of 12 amino acids. V lost 8 bases and J 3 bases, leaving 10 bases between the germline ends. The chain's CDR3 is CASGQWDTEAFF. CDR3 coding DNA: TGTGCCAGCGGACAGTGGGACACTGAAGCTTTCTTT.

This chain joins TRBV11-1 and TRBJ2-3, with D tentatively TRBD1 (6 bases). V lost 6 bases and J 3 bases, leaving 19 bases between the germline ends. The CDR3 extends over 16 amino acids. In germline, CDR1 is SGHAT, CDR2 FQDESV (reference sequence). The CDR3 DNA follows: TGTGCCAGCAGACCGATCGACAGGCTGGCTACAGATACGCAGTATTTT. Translated: CASRPIDRLATDTQYF. Using reference TRBV11-1 and TRBJ2-3 for the parts outside the CDR3, the full variable domain is EAEVAQSPRYKITEKSQAVAFWCDPISGHATLYWYRQILGQGPELLVQFQDESVVDDSQLPKDRFSAERLKGVDSTLKIQPAELGDSAMYLCASRPIDRLATDTQYFGPGTRLTVL.

The rearrangement uses TRBV6-5 and TRBJ2-4, with D perhaps TRBD2 (5 bases). The CDR3 length is 14 residues. V was trimmed by 10 bases and J by 1 base, leaving 14 bases between them. Germline V CDR1 and CDR2: MNHEY, SVGAGI. CDR3 sequence reads: CAIQPGGAKNIQYF. CDR3 nucleotides: TGTGCCATCCAGCCCGGCGGGGCCAAAAACATTCAGTACTTC.

The chain joins TRBV6-5 to TRBJ2-2; D might be TRBD1 (5 bases). Trimming removed 6 bases from V and 0 bases from J, with 11 bases in between. Germline CDR1 MNHEY, CDR2 SVGAGI. CDR3 length equals 15 residues. CDR3 in DNA: TGTGCCAGCAGCCCCTGGGGCCCGAACACCGGGGAGCTGTTTTTT. This sequence encodes CASSPWGPNTGELFF.

This clone showed up just once. The chain combines TRBV7-3 with TRBJ2-7; 8 positions match TRBD2. J was trimmed by 5 bases and V by 8 bases; bases with no gene match: 8. The CDR3 has 13 residues. The germline CDR1 and CDR2 sequences are SGHTA and FQGTGA. The CDR3 DNA reads as TGTGCCAGCGGCTCGGGGGGGCTCAACGAGCAGTACTTC. This translates into CASGSGGLNEQYF.

On this clone itself: Other DNA sequences within the sample encode an identical CDR3. V usage is TRBV7-3 and J usage is TRBJ2-1; D perhaps matches TRBD2 (6 bases). From germline, CDR1 is SGHTA and CDR2 FQGTGA. CDR3 length: 15 amino acids. The V end was cut by 5 bases, the J end by 7 bases, with 18 bases between. The CDR3 reads CASSPTGGLRNEQFF. CDR3 nucleotide sequence: TGTGCCAGCAGCCCCACTGGGGGGTTAAGGAATGAGCAGTTCTTC.

The rearrangement joins TRBV5-1 to TRBJ1-2; D is unclear. CDR1 SGHRS and CDR2 YFSETQ come from the germline V gene. V was trimmed by 4 bases and J by 3 bases, leaving 13 bases between them. The CDR3 sequence is 14 residues long. The chain's CDR3 is CASSLGSTDYGYTF. The CDR3 DNA reads TGCGCCAGCAGCCTAGGATCGACTGACTATGGCTACACCTTC.

The genes are TRBV6-5 and TRBJ1-5; D remains ambiguous. Germline V CDR1 and CDR2: MNHEY, SVGAGI. The germline V and J ends were trimmed by 6 bases and 4 bases, with 10 bases remaining between them. The CDR3 runs to 13 residues. The CDR3 bases are TGTGCCAGCAGGGAGGACGGGAATCAGCCCCAGCATTTT. Amino acids: CASREDGNQPQHF.

This CDR3 reads CASSTRGGGLTSYNEQFF. The CDR3 nucleotides read TGTGCCAGCAGTACGAGAGGGGGGGGGTTAACCTCCTACAATGAGCAGTTCTTC. The chain employs TRBV27 and TRBJ2-1; a possible D gene is TRBD2 (7 bases). V lost 5 bases and J lost 0, with 20 bases in between. The germline CDR1 and CDR2 sequences are MNHEY and SMNVEV (reference sequence). This CDR3 spans 18 amino acids.

The gene calls are TRBV7-3 and TRBJ2-1, with a tentative D call TRBD2 (5 bases). The germline V gene encodes CDR1 SGHTA and CDR2 FQGTGA. The CDR3 loop spans 17 amino acids. With 0 bases removed from V and 0 bases from J, the gap between germline ends came to 12 bases. CDR3 nucleotides: TGTGCCAGCAGCTTAACGGGCGGGCGGTACTCCTACAATGAGCAGTTCTTC. Translating it yields CASSLTGGRYSYNEQFF.